What follows is one T cell receptor (beta chain) and its context. The antigen is undetermined. This sample was included in a study of OX40 agonist ivuxolimab in advanced cancers. Study background: Those enrolled were about 80% male, with a mean age of around 55 years and ages from about 20 to 85.

The germline gives CDR1 MNHEY, CDR2 SMNVEV (reference sequence). Unmatched junction bases numbered 10, after V lost 7 bases and J lost 5 bases. The CDR3 loop spans 15 amino acids. Sequenced by immunoSEQ multiplex PCR; TCRdb stores in-frame clones only, minus some. The sample yields tens of thousands of clones, roughly 91% seen once. Broader study findings: Researchers did not establish what antigens the expanded peripheral T cells target. Averaging showed that CD8+ T cells had more expanded clones than CD4+ did.

The chain has TRBV27 and TRBJ2-2; TRBD2 matches at 7 bases. Sequencing was performed on CD4+ or CD8+ T cells sorted from blood, taken in a trial of the OX40 agonist ivuxolimab. This sequence was found in an adult with an advanced solid tumor such as melanoma, head and neck, liver or kidney cancer. The CDR3 here is CASTRSLGGTGELFF. Here the CDR3 DNA reads TGTGCCAGCACCCGTTCGCTGGGGGGGACCGGGGAGCTGTTTTTT.